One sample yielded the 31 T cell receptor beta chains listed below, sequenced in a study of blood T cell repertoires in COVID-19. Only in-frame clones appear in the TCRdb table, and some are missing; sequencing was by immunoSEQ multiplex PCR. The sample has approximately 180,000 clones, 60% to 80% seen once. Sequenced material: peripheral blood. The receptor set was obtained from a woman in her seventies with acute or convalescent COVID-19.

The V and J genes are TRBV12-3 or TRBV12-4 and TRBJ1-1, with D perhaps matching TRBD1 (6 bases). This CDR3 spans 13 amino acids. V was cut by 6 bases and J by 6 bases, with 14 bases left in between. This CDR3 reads CASSAGVRSEAFF. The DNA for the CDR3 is TGTGCCAGCAGCGCAGGGGTTCGGTCTGAAGCTTTCTTT.

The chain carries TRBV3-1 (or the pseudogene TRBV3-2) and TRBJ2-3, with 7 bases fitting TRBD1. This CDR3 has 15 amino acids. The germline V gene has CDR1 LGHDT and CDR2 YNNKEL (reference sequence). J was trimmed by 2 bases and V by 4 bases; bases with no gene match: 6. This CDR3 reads CASSPGQTITDTQYF. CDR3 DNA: TGTGCCAGCAGCCCGGGACAGACCATCACAGATACGCAGTATTTT.

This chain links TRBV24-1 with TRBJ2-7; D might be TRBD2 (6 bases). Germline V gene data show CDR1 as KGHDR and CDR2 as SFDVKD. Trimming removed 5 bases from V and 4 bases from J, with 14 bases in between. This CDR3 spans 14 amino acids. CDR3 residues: CATSGGESRYEQYF. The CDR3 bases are TGTGCCACCAGTGGGGGGGAGTCAAGGTACGAGCAGTACTTC.

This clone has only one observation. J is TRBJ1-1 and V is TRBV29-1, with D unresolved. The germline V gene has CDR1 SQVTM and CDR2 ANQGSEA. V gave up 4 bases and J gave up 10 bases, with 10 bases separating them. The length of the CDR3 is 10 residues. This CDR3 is CSVGATVAFF. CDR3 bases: TGCAGCGTTGGAGCTACAGTAGCTTTCTTT. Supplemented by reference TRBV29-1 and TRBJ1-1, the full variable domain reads SAVISQKPSRDICQRGTSLTIQCQVDSQVTMMFWYRQQPGQSLTLIATANQGSEATYESGFVIDKFPISRPNLTFSTLTVSNMSPEDSSIYLCSVGATVAFFGQGTRLTVV.

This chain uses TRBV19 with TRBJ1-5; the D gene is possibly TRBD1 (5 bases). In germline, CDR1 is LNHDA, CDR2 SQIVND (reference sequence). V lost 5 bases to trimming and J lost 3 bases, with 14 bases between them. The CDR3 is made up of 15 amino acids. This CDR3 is CASSDSGGANQPQHF. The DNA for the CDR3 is TGTGCCAGTAGTGATAGCGGTGGGGCCAATCAGCCCCAGCATTTT.

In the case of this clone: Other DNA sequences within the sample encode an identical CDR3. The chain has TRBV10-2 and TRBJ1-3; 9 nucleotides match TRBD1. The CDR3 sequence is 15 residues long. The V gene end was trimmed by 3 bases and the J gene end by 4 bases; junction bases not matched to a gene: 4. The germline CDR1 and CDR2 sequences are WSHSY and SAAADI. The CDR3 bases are TGCGCCAGCAGTGAATACAGGGGGCAAGGAAACACCATATATTTT. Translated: CASSEYRGQGNTIYF.

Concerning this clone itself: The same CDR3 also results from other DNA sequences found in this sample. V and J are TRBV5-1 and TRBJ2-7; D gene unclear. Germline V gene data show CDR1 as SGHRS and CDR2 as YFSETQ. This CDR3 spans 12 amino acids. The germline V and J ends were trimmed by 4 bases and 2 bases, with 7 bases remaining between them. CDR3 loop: CASSASTYEQYF. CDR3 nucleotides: TGCGCCAGCAGCGCGTCAACCTACGAGCAGTACTTC. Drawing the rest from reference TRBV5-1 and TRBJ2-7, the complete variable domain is KAGVTQTPRYLIKTRGQQVTLSCSPISGHRSVSWYQQTPGQGLQFLFEYFSETQRNKGNFPGRFSGRQFSNSRSEMNVSTLELGDSALYLCASSASTYEQYFGPGTRLTVT.

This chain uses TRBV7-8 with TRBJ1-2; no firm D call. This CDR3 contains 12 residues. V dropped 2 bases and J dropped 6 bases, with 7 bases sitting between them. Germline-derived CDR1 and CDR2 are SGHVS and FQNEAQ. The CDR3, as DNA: TGTGCCAGCAGCTTAAGAGGGCATGGCTACACCTTC. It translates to CASSLRGHGYTF.

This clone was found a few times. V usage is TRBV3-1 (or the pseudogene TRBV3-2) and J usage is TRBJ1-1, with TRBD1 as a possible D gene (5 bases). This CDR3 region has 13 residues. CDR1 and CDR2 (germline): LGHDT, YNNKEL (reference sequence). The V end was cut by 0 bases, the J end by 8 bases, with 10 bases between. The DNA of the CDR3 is TGTGCCAGCAGCCAAGAGAGGAGGGGAGAAGCTTTCTTT. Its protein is CASSQERRGEAFF.

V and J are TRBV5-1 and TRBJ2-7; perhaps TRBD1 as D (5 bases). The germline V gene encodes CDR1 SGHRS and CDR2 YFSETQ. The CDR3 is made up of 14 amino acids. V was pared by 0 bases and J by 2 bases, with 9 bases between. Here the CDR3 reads CASSLEGSTYEQYF. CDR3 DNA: TGCGCCAGCAGCTTGGAGGGGTCTACCTACGAGCAGTACTTC.

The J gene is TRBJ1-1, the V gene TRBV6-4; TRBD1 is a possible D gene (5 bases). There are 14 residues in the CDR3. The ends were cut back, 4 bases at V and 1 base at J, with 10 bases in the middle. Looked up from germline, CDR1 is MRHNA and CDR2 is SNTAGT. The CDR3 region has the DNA TGTGCCAGCAGTGCGCAGGGAGGGAACACTGAAGCTTTCTTT. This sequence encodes CASSAQGGNTEAFF.

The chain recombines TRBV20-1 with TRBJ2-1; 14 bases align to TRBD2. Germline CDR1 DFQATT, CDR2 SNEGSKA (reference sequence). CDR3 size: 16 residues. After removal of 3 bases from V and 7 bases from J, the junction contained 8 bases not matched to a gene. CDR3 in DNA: TGCAGTGCTAGTTCGGGGACTAGCGGGAGTGGGAATGAGCAGTTCTTC. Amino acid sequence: CSASSGTSGSGNEQFF.

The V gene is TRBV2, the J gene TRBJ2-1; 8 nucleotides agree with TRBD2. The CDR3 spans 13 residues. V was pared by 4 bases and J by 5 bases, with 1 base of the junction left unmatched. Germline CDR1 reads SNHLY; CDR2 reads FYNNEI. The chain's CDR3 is CASSGTSNNEQFF. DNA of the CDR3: TGTGCCAGCAGTGGGACTAGCAACAATGAGCAGTTCTTC.

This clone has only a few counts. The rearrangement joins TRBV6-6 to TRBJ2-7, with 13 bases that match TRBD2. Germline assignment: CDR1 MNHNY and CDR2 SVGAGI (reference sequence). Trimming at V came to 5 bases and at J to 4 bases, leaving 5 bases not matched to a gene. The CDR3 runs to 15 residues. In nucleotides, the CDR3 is TGTGCCAGCAGTCCTGGACTAGCGGGAGTATACGAGCAGTACTTC. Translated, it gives CASSPGLAGVYEQYF.

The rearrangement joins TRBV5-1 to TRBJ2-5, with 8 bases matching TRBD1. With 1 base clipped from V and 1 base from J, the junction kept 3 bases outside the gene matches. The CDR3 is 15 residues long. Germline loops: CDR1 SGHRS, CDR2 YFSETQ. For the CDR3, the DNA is TGCGCCAGCAGCTTGTGGGGACAGGTCCAAGAGACCCAGTACTTC. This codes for CASSLWGQVQETQYF. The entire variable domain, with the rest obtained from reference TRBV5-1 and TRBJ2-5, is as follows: KAGVTQTPRYLIKTRGQQVTLSCSPISGHRSVSWYQQTPGQGLQFLFEYFSETQRNKGNFPGRFSGRQFSNSRSEMNVSTLELGDSALYLCASSLWGQVQETQYFGPGTRLLVL.

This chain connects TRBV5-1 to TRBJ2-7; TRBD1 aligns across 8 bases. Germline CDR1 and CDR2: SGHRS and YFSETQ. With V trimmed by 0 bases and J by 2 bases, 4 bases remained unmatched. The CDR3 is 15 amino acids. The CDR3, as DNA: TGCGCCAGCAGCTTGGGGACAGGGATAACCTACGAGCAGTACTTC. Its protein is CASSLGTGITYEQYF.

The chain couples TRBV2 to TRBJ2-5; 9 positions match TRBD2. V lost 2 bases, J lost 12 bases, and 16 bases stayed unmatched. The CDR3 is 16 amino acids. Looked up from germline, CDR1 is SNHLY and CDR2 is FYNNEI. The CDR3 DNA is TGTGCCAGCAGTGAAATCGGGTTAGCGGGAGCCCTACATAAGTACTTC. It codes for CASSEIGLAGALHKYF.

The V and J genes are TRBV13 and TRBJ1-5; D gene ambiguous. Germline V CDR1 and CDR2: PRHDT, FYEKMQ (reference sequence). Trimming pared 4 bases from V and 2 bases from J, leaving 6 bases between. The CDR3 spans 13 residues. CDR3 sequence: CASSSQGNQPQHF. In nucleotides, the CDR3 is TGTGCCAGCAGCTCTCAGGGCAATCAGCCCCAGCATTTT.

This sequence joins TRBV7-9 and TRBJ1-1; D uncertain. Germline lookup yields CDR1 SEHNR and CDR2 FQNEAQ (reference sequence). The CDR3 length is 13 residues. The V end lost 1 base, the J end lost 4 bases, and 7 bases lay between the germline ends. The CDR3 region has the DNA TGTGCCAGCAGCTTAGTCACGGTCACTGAAGCTTTCTTT. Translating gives CASSLVTVTEAFF.

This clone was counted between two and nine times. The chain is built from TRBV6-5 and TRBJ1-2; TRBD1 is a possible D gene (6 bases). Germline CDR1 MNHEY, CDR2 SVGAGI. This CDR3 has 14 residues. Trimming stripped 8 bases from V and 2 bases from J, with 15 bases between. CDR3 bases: TGTGCCAGCGGGGACACCATAACCAACTATGGCTACACCTTC. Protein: CASGDTITNYGYTF.

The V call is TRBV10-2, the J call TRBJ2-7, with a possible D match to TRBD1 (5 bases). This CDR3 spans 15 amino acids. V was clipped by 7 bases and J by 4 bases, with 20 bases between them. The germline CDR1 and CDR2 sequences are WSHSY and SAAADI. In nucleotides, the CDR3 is TGCGCCAGCAAAATTTCGGAAGACAGACGTTACGAGCAGTACTTC. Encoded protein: CASKISEDRRYEQYF.

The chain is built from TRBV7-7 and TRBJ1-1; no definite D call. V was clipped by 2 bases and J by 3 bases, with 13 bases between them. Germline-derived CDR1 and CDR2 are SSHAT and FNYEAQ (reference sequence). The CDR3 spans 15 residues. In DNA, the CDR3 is TGTGCCAGCAGCTTACTACGAGACGGGGACACTGAAGCTTTCTTT. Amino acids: CASSLLRDGDTEAFF.

The CDR3, as DNA: TGTGCCAGTAGCACGGGTTTGGGCGAGCAGTACTTC. Protein product: CASSTGLGEQYF. The rearrangement links TRBV19 to TRBJ2-7, with D uncertain. Per the germline V gene, CDR1 is LNHDA and CDR2 is SQIVND (reference sequence). The CDR3 extends over 12 amino acids. V gave up 6 bases and J gave up 6 bases, with 12 bases separating them.

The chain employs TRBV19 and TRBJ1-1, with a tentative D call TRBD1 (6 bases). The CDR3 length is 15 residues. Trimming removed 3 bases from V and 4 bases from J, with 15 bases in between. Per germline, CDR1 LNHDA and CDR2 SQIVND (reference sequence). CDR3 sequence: CASSIGGAGGTEAFF. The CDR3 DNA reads TGTGCCAGTAGTATTGGGGGCGCGGGTGGCACTGAAGCTTTCTTT.

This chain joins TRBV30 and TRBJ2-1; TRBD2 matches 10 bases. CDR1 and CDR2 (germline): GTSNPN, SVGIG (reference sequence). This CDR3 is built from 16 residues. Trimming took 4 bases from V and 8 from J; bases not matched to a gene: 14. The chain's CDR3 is CAWKFSSGRAWDEQFF. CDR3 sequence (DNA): TGTGCCTGGAAGTTTTCGAGCGGGAGGGCTTGGGATGAGCAGTTCTTC.

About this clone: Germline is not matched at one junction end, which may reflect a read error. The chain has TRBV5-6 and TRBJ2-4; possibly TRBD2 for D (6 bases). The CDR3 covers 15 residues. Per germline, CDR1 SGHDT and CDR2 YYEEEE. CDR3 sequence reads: CASRCYECLTPGLFF. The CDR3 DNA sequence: TGTGCCAGCAGGTGTTATGAGTGTTTAACTCCGGGACTTTTCTTC.

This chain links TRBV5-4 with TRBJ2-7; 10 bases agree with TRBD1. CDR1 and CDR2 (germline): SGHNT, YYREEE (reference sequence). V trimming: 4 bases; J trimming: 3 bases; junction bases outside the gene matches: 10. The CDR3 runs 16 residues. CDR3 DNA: TGTGCCAGCAGCGCCACGGGACAGGGGTTTCTCTACGAGCAGTACTTC. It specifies CASSATGQGFLYEQYF.

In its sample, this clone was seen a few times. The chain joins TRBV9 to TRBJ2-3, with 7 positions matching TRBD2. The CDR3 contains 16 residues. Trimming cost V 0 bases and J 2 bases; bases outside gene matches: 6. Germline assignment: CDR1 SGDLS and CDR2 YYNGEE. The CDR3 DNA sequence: TGTGCCAGCAGCGTAGTCAGTAGCGGGTACACAGATACGCAGTATTTT. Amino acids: CASSVVSSGYTDTQYF.

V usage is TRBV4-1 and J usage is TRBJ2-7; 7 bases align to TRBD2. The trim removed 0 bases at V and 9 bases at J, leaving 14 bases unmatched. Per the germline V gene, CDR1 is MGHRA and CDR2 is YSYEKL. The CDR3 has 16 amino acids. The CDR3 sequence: CASSQDLVQLAFGQYF. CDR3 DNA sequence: TGCGCCAGCAGCCAAGATTTGGTCCAACTAGCGTTCGGGCAGTACTTC.

In DNA, the CDR3 is TGTGCCACGATTAGCGGGAGGGCCGCCGAGCAGTACTTC. Protein: CATISGRAAEQYF. The rearrangement links TRBV10-3 to TRBJ2-7; TRBD2 matches 11 bases. Germline V CDR1 and CDR2: ENHRY, SYGVKD. The CDR3 runs 13 residues. J gave up 6 bases and V 10 bases, and 8 bases lay outside the gene matches.

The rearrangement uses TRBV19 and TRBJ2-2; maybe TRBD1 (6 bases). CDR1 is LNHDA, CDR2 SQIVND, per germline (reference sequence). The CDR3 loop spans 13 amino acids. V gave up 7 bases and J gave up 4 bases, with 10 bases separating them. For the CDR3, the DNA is TGTGCCAGTAAAGGACAGAGCACCGGGGAGCTGTTTTTT. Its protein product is CASKGQSTGELFF.